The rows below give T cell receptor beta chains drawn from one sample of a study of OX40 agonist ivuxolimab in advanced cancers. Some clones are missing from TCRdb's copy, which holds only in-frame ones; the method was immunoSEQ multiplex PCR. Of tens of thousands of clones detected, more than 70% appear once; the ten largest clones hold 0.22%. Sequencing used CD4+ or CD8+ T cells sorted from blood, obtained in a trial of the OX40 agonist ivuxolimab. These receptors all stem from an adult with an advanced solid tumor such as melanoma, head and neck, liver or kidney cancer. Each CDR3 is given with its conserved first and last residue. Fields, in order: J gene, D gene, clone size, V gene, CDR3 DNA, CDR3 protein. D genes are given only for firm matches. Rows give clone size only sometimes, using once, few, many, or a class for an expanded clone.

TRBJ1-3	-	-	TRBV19	TGTGCCAGTACCCTAATCACCGGACAGACTGGAAACACCATATATTTT	CASTLITGQTGNTIYF
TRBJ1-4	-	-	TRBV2	TGTGCCAGTGACAGAGCAACTAATGAAAAACTGTTTTTT	CASDRATNEKLFF
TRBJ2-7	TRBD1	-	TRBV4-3	TGCGCCAGCAGCCAAGATCAGACAGGGGTCCTCTACGAGCAGTACTTC	CASSQDQTGVLYEQYF
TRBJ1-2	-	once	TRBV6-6	TGTGCCAGCAGTTACTCTGGGACTAACTATGGCTACACCTTC	CASSYSGTNYGYTF
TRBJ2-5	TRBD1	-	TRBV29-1	TGCAGCGTGACCGGGACAGCGAAAGAGACCCAGTACTTC	CSVTGTAKETQYF
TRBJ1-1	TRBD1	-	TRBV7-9	TGTGCCAGCAGGTTAGGACAGGGCCGCACTGAAGCTTTCTTT	CASRLGQGRTEAFF
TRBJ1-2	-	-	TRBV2	TGTGCCAGCCATATTCCTACAGGCGCGCTCGGCTACACCTTC	CASHIPTGALGYTF
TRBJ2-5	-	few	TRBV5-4	TGTGCCAGCAGCGACAAACGTAGCAGTGAAGCAATCCAAGAGACCCAGTACTTC	CASSDKRSSEAIQETQYF
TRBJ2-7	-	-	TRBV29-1	TGCAGCGTTGACGGCGGCTACGAGCAGTACTTC	CSVDGGYEQYF
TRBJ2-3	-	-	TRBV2	TGTGCCAGCAGTGACGTAGACGGTACGCAGTATTTT	CASSDVDGTQYF
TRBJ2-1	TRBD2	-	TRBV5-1	TGCGCCAGCAGCACGACTAGCGGGAGGGAGAATGAGCAGTTCTTC	CASSTTSGRENEQFF
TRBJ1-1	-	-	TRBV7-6	TGTGCCAGCAGCTTAGATGAGGGGAGGACTGAAGCTTTCTTT	CASSLDEGRTEAFF
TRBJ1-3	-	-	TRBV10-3	TGTGCCATCAGTGTAACAGTCTCCGGAAACACCATATATTTT	CAISVTVSGNTIYF
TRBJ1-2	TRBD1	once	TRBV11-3	TGTGCCAGCAGCTTAGATCAACGCACTGGGGACAGGGCTGACTATGGCTACACCTTC	CASSLDQRTGDRADYGYTF
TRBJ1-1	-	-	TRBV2	TGTGCCAGCAGTGGGGGACAGAACACTGAAGCTTTCTTT	CASSGGQNTEAFF
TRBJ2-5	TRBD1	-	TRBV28	TGTGCCAGCACCGAGACAGGGGGCGAGGAGACCCAGTACTTC	CASTETGGEETQYF
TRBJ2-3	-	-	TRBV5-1	TGCGCCAGCAGCTCGCGATTGCGGGACTTAGGGGATACGCAGTATTTT	CASSSRLRDLGDTQYF
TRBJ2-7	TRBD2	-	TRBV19	TGTGCCAGTCACACTGGACTAGCGGATAAGTCCTACGAGCAGTACTTC	CASHTGLADKSYEQYF
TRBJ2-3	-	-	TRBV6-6	TGTGCCAGCAGTTACCCCCTGGGTAGGAGCACAGATACGCAGTATTTT	CASSYPLGRSTDTQYF
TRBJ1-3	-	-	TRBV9	TGTGCCAGCAGCGTGAACTCTGGAAACACCATATATTTT	CASSVNSGNTIYF
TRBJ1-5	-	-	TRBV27	TGTGCCAGCAGTTTAAGGGCAGGGCTCGGGGCCAATCAGCCCCAGCATTTT	CASSLRAGLGANQPQHF
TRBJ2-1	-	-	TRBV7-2	TGTGCCAGCAGCCAGAGGGCTAGCATTGAGCAGTTCTTC	CASSQRASIEQFF
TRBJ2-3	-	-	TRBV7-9	TGTGCCAGCAGCTTCGGGTGGCGGGGTGATACGCAGTATTTT	CASSFGWRGDTQYF
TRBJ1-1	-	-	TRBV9	TGTGCCAGCAGCGTCTCACAGTGGGGCACTGAAGCTTTCTTT	CASSVSQWGTEAFF
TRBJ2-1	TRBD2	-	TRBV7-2	TGTGCCAGCAGTTTTGGACTAGCGGGAGGGCTCTCGTTCTTC	CASSFGLAGGLSFF
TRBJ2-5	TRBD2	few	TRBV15	TGTGCCACCAGCAGAGGGACTAGCGGAGAGACCCAGTACTTC	CATSRGTSGETQYF
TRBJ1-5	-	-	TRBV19	TGTGCCAGTAGTGCCGAGGGGTTTAGCAATCAGCCCCAGCATTTT	CASSAEGFSNQPQHF
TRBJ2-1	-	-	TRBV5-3	TGTGCCAGAAGGGCTTCGAACATGGAAGATCAGTTCTTC	CARRASNMEDQFF
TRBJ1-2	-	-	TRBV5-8	TGTGCCAGCAGCAATAACCGGGGAGTCGGTCACTATGGCTACACCTTC	CASSNNRGVGHYGYTF
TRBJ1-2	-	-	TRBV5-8	TGTGCCAGCAGCATTTCGGGGCGGACGGGTATCTATGGCTACACCTTC	CASSISGRTGIYGYTF
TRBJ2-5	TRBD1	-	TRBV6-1	TGTGCCAGCAGTAGGGGGACAGGGCAGGTAGAGACCCAGTACTTC	CASSRGTGQVETQYF
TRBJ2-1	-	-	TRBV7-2	TGTGCCAGCAGCTTAAGAGGAGGTGGGGCCTACAATGAGCAGTTCTTC	CASSLRGGGAYNEQFF
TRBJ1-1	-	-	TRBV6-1	TGTGCCAGCAGCCGGAGCGGTGAAGCTTTCTTT	CASSRSGEAFF
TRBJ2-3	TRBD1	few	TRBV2	TGTGCCAGCAGACGTGGACAGGGGGCGGATACGCAGTATTTT	CASRRGQGADTQYF
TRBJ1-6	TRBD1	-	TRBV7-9	TGTGCCAGCAGCCGGGACAGCTCCTTTTCACCCCTCCACTTT	CASSRDSSFSPLHF
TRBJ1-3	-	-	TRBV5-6	TGTGCCAGCAGCTCCGGATATGGAAACACCATATATTTT	CASSSGYGNTIYF
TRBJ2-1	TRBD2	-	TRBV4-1	TGCGCCAGCAGCCAAGATATGGCTAGCGGAGAGAATGAGCAGTTCTTC	CASSQDMASGENEQFF
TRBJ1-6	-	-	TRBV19	TGTGCCAGTAGTATAGGCCAGGGTGGTAATTCACCCCTCCACTTT	CASSIGQGGNSPLHF
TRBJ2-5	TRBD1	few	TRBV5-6	TGTGCCAGCAGCTTGAAACGGACAGGGGGCCAAGAGACCCAGTACTTC	CASSLKRTGGQETQYF
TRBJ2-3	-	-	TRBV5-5	TGTGCCAGCAGCACCCTCTCCGGCGGTACCACGCAGTATTTT	CASSTLSGGTTQYF
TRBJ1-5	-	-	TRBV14	TGTGCCAGCAGGCGGCAGGGAAAGAGGATCAATCAGCCCCAGCATTTT	CASRRQGKRINQPQHF
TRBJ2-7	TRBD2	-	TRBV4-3	TGCGCCAGCAGCCAGGACCTTAGCGGGAGGGCGAACGAGCAGTACTTC	CASSQDLSGRANEQYF
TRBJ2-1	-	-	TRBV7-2	TGTGCCAGCAGCATTAGAAAGGACGTCTACAATGAGCAGTTCTTC	CASSIRKDVYNEQFF